This TCR beta chain emerged from a study of T cells after yellow fever vaccination. Broader study findings: At 95% to 96% for CD4 and 70% to 90% for CD8, most primary-vaccination clones showed up again after the booster.

MiXCR, applied by TCRdb to the 5' RACE reads, yields one record per CDR3 protein. This sample carries roughly 320,000 distinct CDR3 sequences, around a tenth of them seen once, and the ten largest clones take 3% to 3.5%. The CDR3 covers 12 residues. Trimming left V 3 bases short and J 7 bases short, with 8 bases between. Per the germline V gene, CDR1 is SGHTA and CDR2 is FQGNSA. This clonotype showed up many times. What it binds is not known. The starting material was CD4+ T cells sorted from PBMCs, obtained 45 days after the yellow fever booster vaccination. The chain carries TRBV7-2 and TRBJ2-3; D unclear. The receptor comes from a young man who received the YFV17D yellow fever vaccine. The CDR3 DNA reads TGTGCCAGCAGCTTGTCGCGGAATACGCAGTATTTT. As protein: CASSLSRNTQYF.